Each of the 20 T cell receptor beta chains below was sequenced from the same sample in a study of T cell changes during pregnancy in multiple sclerosis. The assay was immunoSEQ multiplex PCR, and TCRdb's table has in-frame clones only and misses some. The sample yields about 72,000 clones, roughly nine tenths seen once. The starting material was peripheral blood, obtained in the second trimester of pregnancy. All receptors derive from a female donor with multiple sclerosis, enrolled in a pregnancy study.

V and J are TRBV11-2 and TRBJ1-2; the D gene is possibly TRBD1 (5 bases). This CDR3 has 14 residues. Between the trimmed V and J ends, which lost 1 base and 4 bases, there was a span of 10 bases. CDR1 is SGHAT and CDR2 is FQNNGV in the germline V gene. The CDR3 loop is CASSLGGLPYGYTF. The CDR3 DNA follows: TGTGCCAGCAGCTTAGGGGGCCTTCCCTATGGCTACACCTTC.

V usage is TRBV19 and J usage is TRBJ1-2, with 7 bases that match TRBD1. CDR3 length: 14 amino acids. Germline CDR1 and CDR2: LNHDA and SQIVND (reference sequence). The ends lost 7 bases at V and 2 bases at J; junction bases unmatched: 7. The CDR3 sequence is CASTPDRVNYGYTF. CDR3 nucleotides: TGTGCCAGTACTCCTGACAGGGTAAACTATGGCTACACCTTC.

This clone was detected once. V is TRBV7-3 and J is TRBJ1-1; a weak D match, TRBD1 (6 bases). V was shortened by 5 bases and J by 1 base, with 14 bases between the two germline ends. CDR3 length equals 15 residues. CDR1 and CDR2 from the germline V gene are SGHTA and FQGTGA. The CDR3 loop is CASSRGQIENTEAFF. The CDR3 region has the DNA TGTGCCAGCAGCCGTGGACAGATTGAGAACACTGAAGCTTTCTTT.

CDR3 in DNA: TGTGCCAGCAGCCTTGGCGGCAGTAATTCACCCCTCCACTTT. It codes for CASSLGGSNSPLHF. This chain connects TRBV7-6 to TRBJ1-6; unclear D gene. Looked up from germline, CDR1 is SGHVS and CDR2 is FNYEAQ. CDR3 size: 14 residues. V lost 5 bases and J 6 bases, leaving 11 bases between the germline ends.

The V call is TRBV18, the J call TRBJ1-5, with 7 bases aligning to TRBD1. Germline V CDR1 and CDR2: KGHSH, LQKENI. This CDR3 contains 14 residues. Trimming took 4 bases from V and 5 from J; bases not matched to a gene: 5. The CDR3 nucleotides are TGTGCCAGCTCACTTCAGGGGGGAGATCAGCCCCAGCATTTT. It encodes CASSLQGGDQPQHF. The entire variable domain, with the rest obtained from reference TRBV18 and TRBJ1-5, is as follows: NAGVMQNPRHLVRRRGQEARLRCSPMKGHSHVYWYRQLPEEGLKFMVYLQKENIIDESGMPKERFSAEFPKEGPSILRIQQVVRGDSAAYFCASSLQGGDQPQHFGDGTRLSIL.

This clone was counted a few times. Other DNA sequences in the same sample also yield this CDR3. The chain links TRBV6-5 to TRBJ1-2; D gene uncertain. V gave up 2 bases and J gave up 7 bases, with 5 bases separating them. In germline, CDR1 is MNHEY, CDR2 SVGAGI. This CDR3 is 11 amino acids long. CDR3 nucleotide sequence: TGTGCCAGCAGTTACGCAGGTGGCTACACCTTC. Its protein product is CASSYAGGYTF.

The chain joins TRBV4-1 to TRBJ1-3; 8 bases agree with TRBD1. The CDR3 runs to 15 residues. In germline, CDR1 is MGHRA, CDR2 YSYEKL. Trimming removed 0 bases from V and 5 bases from J; junction bases left unmatched: 3. CDR3 coding DNA: TGCGCCAGCAGCCAAGAAGGACAGGGACGAAACACCATATATTTT. Its protein product is CASSQEGQGRNTIYF.

The rearrangement uses TRBV11-1 and TRBJ2-3; D is ambiguous. The CDR3 consists of 12 residues. Germline lookup yields CDR1 SGHAT and CDR2 FQDESV (reference sequence). With 5 bases removed from V and 3 bases from J, the gap between germline ends came to 6 bases. CDR3 sequence reads: CASSLSTDTQYF. In DNA form, the CDR3 reads TGTGCCAGCAGCCTATCTACAGATACGCAGTATTTT.

The V and J genes are TRBV18 and TRBJ2-6, with D tentatively TRBD2 (5 bases). The ends were cut back, 6 bases at V and 0 bases at J, with 18 bases in the middle. Germline V CDR1 and CDR2: KGHSH, LQKENI. This CDR3 spans 18 amino acids. The CDR3 DNA is TGTGCCAGCTCCCCGAGCAGGAGGACCCTCTCTGGGGCCAACGTCCTGACTTTC. Translation: CASSPSRRTLSGANVLTF.

This chain links TRBV13 with TRBJ1-4, with 8 nucleotides matching TRBD1. V trimming: 5 bases; J trimming: 2 bases; junction bases outside the gene matches: 4. Germline V lookup: CDR1 PRHDT, CDR2 FYEKMQ (reference sequence). This CDR3 region has 15 residues. In DNA, the CDR3 is TGTGCCAGCAGCCCCCGGACAGGGACTAATGAAAAACTGTTTTTT. It encodes CASSPRTGTNEKLFF.

The genes are TRBV18 and TRBJ2-3; 9 bases map to TRBD2. The CDR3 has 13 amino acids. Germline assignment: CDR1 KGHSH and CDR2 LQKENI. V shed 8 bases, J shed 4 bases, and the junction held 4 bases outside the gene matches. CDR3: CASRTSEADTQYF. The CDR3 DNA reads TGTGCCAGCCGGACTAGCGAGGCAGATACGCAGTATTTT.

V and J are TRBV19 and TRBJ2-1; unclear D gene. The V gene's germline CDR1 is LNHDA and CDR2 SQIVND (reference sequence). The CDR3 is 14 amino acids. V dropped 3 bases and J dropped 0 bases, with 6 bases sitting between them. The CDR3 loop is CASSMEISYNEQFF. The CDR3 bases are TGTGCCAGTAGTATGGAGATCTCCTACAATGAGCAGTTCTTC.

The genes are TRBV7-9 and TRBJ2-7, with 9 nucleotides matching TRBD1. Unmatched junction bases numbered 2, after V lost 2 bases and J lost 3 bases. CDR1 and CDR2 (germline): SEHNR, FQNEAQ (reference sequence). This CDR3 spans 14 amino acids. Here the CDR3 reads CASSLWDRDYEQYF. CDR3 DNA sequence: TGTGCCAGCAGCTTATGGGACAGGGACTACGAGCAGTACTTC.

This chain links TRBV7-6 with TRBJ2-7; D is perhaps TRBD1 (5 bases). The CDR3 is made up of 21 amino acids. Germline V gene lookup returns CDR1 SGHVS and CDR2 FNYEAQ. V was cut by 4 bases and J by 0 bases, with 31 bases left in between. The CDR3 DNA reads as TGTGCCAGCAGCTCCTGGCCCAAGGGCCAGGGAAACCTCCTTAGCTCCTACGAGCAGTACTTC. It encodes CASSSWPKGQGNLLSSYEQYF.

The rearrangement links TRBV7-3 to TRBJ1-2; tentatively, D is TRBD1 (5 bases). The V and J ends lost 2 bases and 7 bases respectively, with 11 bases between them. Germline CDR1 SGHTA, CDR2 FQGTGA. This CDR3 spans 13 amino acids. CDR3 in amino acids: CASSLGGSVGYTF. The CDR3 DNA reads TGTGCCAGCAGCTTAGGGGGGAGCGTTGGCTACACCTTC.

J is TRBJ1-2 and V is TRBV19; no firm D call. Per germline, CDR1 LNHDA and CDR2 SQIVND (reference sequence). Trimming took off 6 bases at V and 3 bases at J, with 8 bases between the two ends. The length of the CDR3 is 12 residues. The CDR3: CASRGGYYGYTF. Written as DNA, the CDR3 is TGTGCCAGTAGAGGCGGGTACTATGGCTACACCTTC.

This chain links TRBV10-3 with TRBJ2-7, with 9 bases identical to TRBD2. Germline V gives CDR1 ENHRY, CDR2 SYGVKD. V trimming: 3 bases; J trimming: 4 bases; junction bases outside the gene matches: 7. There are 15 residues in the CDR3. This CDR3 reads CAISDRASGEYEQYF. CDR3 coding DNA: TGTGCCATCAGTGATCGGGCTAGCGGGGAATACGAGCAGTACTTC.

The chain joins TRBV15 to TRBJ1-2; D possibly corresponds to TRBD1 (6 bases). The CDR3 covers 14 residues. V dropped 2 bases and J dropped 4 bases, with 11 bases sitting between them. Germline V gene lookup returns CDR1 LNHNV and CDR2 YYDKDF (reference sequence). CDR3 region: CATSRQGLGYGYTF. The CDR3, as DNA: TGTGCCACCAGCAGACAGGGGCTCGGCTATGGCTACACCTTC.

The V call is TRBV6-5, the J call TRBJ1-6; TRBD1 might be the D (6 bases). CDR3 size: 13 residues. Trimming pared 6 bases from V and 10 bases from J, leaving 13 bases between. The germline V gene encodes CDR1 MNHEY and CDR2 SVGAGI. Here the CDR3 reads CASRGGVDSPLHF. CDR3 coding DNA: TGTGCCAGCAGAGGGGGGGTTGACTCACCCCTCCACTTT.

The chain joins TRBV28 to TRBJ2-7, with 8 bases fitting TRBD1. Trimming at V came to 6 bases and at J to 1 base, leaving 8 bases not matched to a gene. The length of the CDR3 is 15 residues. Germline V gene sequence: CDR1 MDHEN, CDR2 SYDVKM. CDR3 amino acids: CASRRQGAGSYEQYF. The DNA of the CDR3 is TGTGCCAGCAGAAGGCAGGGGGCCGGATCCTACGAGCAGTACTTC. The whole variable domain, remainder taken from reference TRBV28 and TRBJ2-7, is DVKVTQSSRYLVKRTGEKVFLECVQDMDHENMFWYRQDPGLGLRLIYFSYDVKMKEKGDIPEGYSVSREKKERFSLILESASTNQTSMYLCASRRQGAGSYEQYFGPGTRLTVT.